This T cell receptor beta chain was observed in a study of beta chain features in type 1 diabetes. With V trimmed by 6 bases and J by 5 bases, 9 bases remained unmatched. This CDR3 has 14 residues. Germline-derived CDR1 and CDR2 are MNHNS and SASEGT. The investigators reverse transcribed all of the isolated RNA, so they sequenced expressed TCRB transcripts. Repertoires were generated with immunoSEQ multiplex PCR, while TCRdb's copy carries only in-frame clones and drops some. The table records 200,000 to 250,000 clones, over 8.5% of them present only once. This clone was detected a few times. V gene TRBV6-1 combines with J gene TRBJ1-2; TRBD1 matches 7 bases. Sequencing was done on a sample of naive CD4+ T cells from blood. This TCR was sampled from a woman aged 18-29 years in good health. The CDR3 DNA follows: TGTGCCAGCAGCTCAGGGGGTCGCGGGTATGGCTACACCTTC. Its translation is CASSSGGRGYGYTF.